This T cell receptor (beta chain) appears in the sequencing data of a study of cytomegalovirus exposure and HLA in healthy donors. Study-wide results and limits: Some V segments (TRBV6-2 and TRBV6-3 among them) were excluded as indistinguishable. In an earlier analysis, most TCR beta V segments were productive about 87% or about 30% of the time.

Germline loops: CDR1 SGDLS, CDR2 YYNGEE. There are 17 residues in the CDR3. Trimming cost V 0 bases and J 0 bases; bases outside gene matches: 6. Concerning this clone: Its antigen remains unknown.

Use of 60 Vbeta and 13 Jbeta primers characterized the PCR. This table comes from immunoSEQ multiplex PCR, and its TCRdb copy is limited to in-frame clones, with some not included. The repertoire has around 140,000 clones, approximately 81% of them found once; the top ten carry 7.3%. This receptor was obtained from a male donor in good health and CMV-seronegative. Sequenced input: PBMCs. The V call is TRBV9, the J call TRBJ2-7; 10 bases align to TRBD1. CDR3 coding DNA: TGTGCCAGCAGCGTAGCCCCGGACAGGGGGGGCTCCTACGAGCAGTACTTC. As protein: CASSVAPDRGGSYEQYF.